Below, 18 T cell receptor beta chains from the same sample are listed, as sequenced in a study of CD8+ T cells in alopecia areata. As the sequencing template, cDNA was produced by extracting RNA and reverse transcribing it. Assay used: immunoSEQ multiplex PCR; TCRdb lists only in-frame clones, some missing. The sample has approximately 100,000 clones; 60% are singletons. Treatment described: oral pan-JAK inhibitor, 5-10 mg twice daily. The material sequenced was CD8+ T cells sorted from blood, taken at roughly week 58, from a patient treated with tofacitinib. The receptor source for this set is a human donor with alopecia areata.

V is TRBV7-9 and J is TRBJ2-7; 12 bases fit TRBD1. The CDR3 covers 17 residues. Germline-derived CDR1 and CDR2 are SEHNR and FQNEAQ (reference sequence). The V segment lost 5 bases and the J segment 0 bases; nucleotides outside the gene matches: 8. The CDR3 coding sequence is TGTGCCAGCAGCCCCCCCCAGGGACAGGGGGCCTCCTACGAGCAGTACTTC. Translation: CASSPPQGQGASYEQYF.

This chain links TRBV13 with TRBJ2-7; TRBD2 agrees at 11 bases. The CDR3 runs to 15 residues. Trimming at V came to 4 bases and at J to 4 bases, leaving 6 bases not matched to a gene. Germline values: CDR1 PRHDT, CDR2 FYEKMQ (reference sequence). CDR3 in amino acids: CASSSHTSGGYEQYF. The CDR3 region has the DNA TGTGCCAGCAGCTCACATACTAGCGGGGGATACGAGCAGTACTTC.

V usage is TRBV4-2 and J usage is TRBJ2-2; possibly TRBD1 for D (6 bases). Per the germline V gene, CDR1 is LGHNA and CDR2 is YNFKEQ. This CDR3 has 14 residues. V lost 3 bases, J lost 8 bases, and 13 bases lay in between. The CDR3 DNA reads as TGTGCCAGCAGCCAGGCCGGGACACGAGGGGAGCTGTTTTTT. It encodes CASSQAGTRGELFF.

V usage is TRBV15 and J usage is TRBJ2-1; D is unresolved. Germline V CDR1 and CDR2: LNHNV, YYDKDF (reference sequence). V was pared by 1 base and J by 4 bases, with 2 bases between. CDR3 length: 12 amino acids. The DNA of the CDR3 is TGTGCCACCAGCAGAGGTTACAATGAGCAGTTCTTC. Its translation is CATSRGYNEQFF. Drawing the rest from reference TRBV15 and TRBJ2-1, the complete variable domain is DAMVIQNPRYQVTQFGKPVTLSCSQTLNHNVMYWYQQKSSQAPKLLFHYYDKDFNNEADTPDNFQSRRPNTSFCFLDIRSPGLGDTAMYLCATSRGYNEQFFGPGTRLTVL.

This clone was picked up a small number of times. This rearrangement joins TRBV7-9 to TRBJ1-6; the match to TRBD1 covers 7 bases. The CDR3 contains 15 residues. CDR1 and CDR2 (germline): SEHNR, FQNEAQ (reference sequence). V was clipped by 3 bases and J by 7 bases; unmatched bases: 6. CDR3 in DNA: TGTGCCAGCAGCTTTAATCAGGGGGACAATTCACCCCTCCACTTT. It is translated as CASSFNQGDNSPLHF.

This clone was counted a few times. The gene calls are TRBV21-1 and TRBJ2-2; the D call TRBD1 from the table was never checked on the DNA. TRBV21-1 represents a pseudogene. The CDR3 has 17 residues. The DNA for the CDR3 is TGTGCCAGCAGCGTCCCGTACCCAGGGAAGTTGGTCGGGGAGCTGTTTTTT. Amino acids: CASSVPYPGKLVGELFF.

This clone was counted a few times. The identical CDR3 is also encoded by other nucleotide sequences in the sample. Here the CDR3 DNA reads TGTGCCAGCAGCTCCAGGACAGATACGCAGTATTTT. It specifies CASSSRTDTQYF. The V gene is TRBV13, the J gene TRBJ2-3; D remains unclear. V lost 4 bases to trimming and J lost 3 bases, with 5 bases between them. The length of the CDR3 is 12 residues. CDR1 is PRHDT and CDR2 is FYEKMQ in the germline V gene (reference sequence).

V usage is TRBV4-1 and J usage is TRBJ1-2; possible D gene TRBD1, 5 bases. Per germline, CDR1 MGHRA and CDR2 YSYEKL. The CDR3 is made up of 16 amino acids. Trimming shortened V by 3 bases and J by 6 bases, and 20 bases separated the two germline ends. The CDR3 loop reads CASSHVRDPPSDGYTF. CDR3 bases: TGCGCCAGCAGCCACGTCCGGGACCCCCCATCGGATGGCTACACCTTC.

This clone has just a few counts. One junction end does not reproduce the germline sequence, and a read error may be involved. This chain connects TRBV29-1 to TRBJ1-2; TRBD1 matches at 8 bases. CDR1 and CDR2 from the germline V gene are SQVTM and ANQGSEA. The CDR3 totals 17 residues. For the CDR3, the DNA is TGCAGCGTTGAAGGTTTTAGGGTGGACAGGGTGCCGCGTACGAGAGACTTC. This encodes CSVEGFRVDRVPRTRDF.

V and J are TRBV7-9 and TRBJ1-6, with 7 bases identical to TRBD1. The length of the CDR3 is 15 residues. Germline V lookup: CDR1 SEHNR, CDR2 FQNEAQ (reference sequence). The ends lost 5 bases at V and 7 bases at J; junction bases unmatched: 8. The CDR3 sequence: CASSDRDRDNSPLHF. The CDR3 DNA is TGTGCCAGCAGCGATCGAGACAGGGACAATTCACCCCTCCACTTT.

About this clone: The junction does not match germline at one end; this may be a read error. The chain uses TRBV7-7 and TRBJ2-3; perhaps TRBD2 as D (5 bases). This CDR3 has 15 residues. Germline assignment: CDR1 SSHAT and CDR2 FNYEAQ (reference sequence). CDR3 residues: CASSPGVGFSDTQYF. CDR3 sequence (DNA): TGTGCTAGCAGTCCCGGGGTGGGGTTTTCAGATACGCAGTATTTT.

The chain combines TRBV29-1 with TRBJ2-6; possible D gene TRBD1, 5 bases. Trimming took off 3 bases at V and 1 base at J, with 7 bases between the two ends. The CDR3 totals 14 residues. From germline, CDR1 is SQVTM and CDR2 ANQGSEA. The CDR3 here is CSVDAGSGANVLTF. In DNA, the CDR3 is TGCAGCGTTGATGCAGGGTCTGGGGCCAACGTCCTGACTTTC.

The rearrangement uses TRBV19 and TRBJ2-7; TRBD2 might be the D (5 bases). Germline-derived CDR1 and CDR2 are LNHDA and SQIVND (reference sequence). Between the trimmed V and J ends, which lost 8 bases and 4 bases, there was a span of 15 bases. The CDR3 contains 13 residues. This chain's CDR3 is CASGEAGAYEQYF. CDR3 DNA sequence: TGTGCCAGTGGAGAGGCGGGTGCGTACGAGCAGTACTTC.

The chain combines TRBV7-8 with TRBJ2-7, with a tentative D call TRBD2 (5 bases). The CDR3 totals 13 residues. From germline, CDR1 is SGHVS and CDR2 FQNEAQ. Between the trimmed V and J ends, which lost 4 bases and 0 bases, there was a span of 7 bases. The CDR3 nucleotides read TGTGCCAGCAGCTCCGGGATCTCCTACGAGCAGTACTTC. It yields the protein CASSSGISYEQYF.

The chain links TRBV29-1 to TRBJ2-1; D unclear. V was pared by 3 bases and J by 5 bases, with 5 bases between. CDR3 length: 11 amino acids. Per the germline V gene, CDR1 is SQVTM and CDR2 is ANQGSEA. The DNA for the CDR3 is TGCAGCGTTGATGTGGACAATGAGCAGTTCTTC. Its protein product is CSVDVDNEQFF.

The CDR3 reads CATSASRGGNTEAFF. CDR3 DNA: TGTGCCACCAGCGCTTCCCGAGGGGGGAACACTGAAGCTTTCTTT. The chain carries TRBV15 and TRBJ1-1; weak D call: TRBD1 (6 bases). Trimming removed 5 bases from V and 1 base from J, with 14 bases in between. CDR1 is LNHNV, CDR2 YYDKDF, per germline (reference sequence). This CDR3 region has 15 residues.

The chain couples TRBV27 to TRBJ2-5; 9 positions match TRBD2. This CDR3 is 15 amino acids long. V was pared by 6 bases and J by 3 bases, with 8 bases of the junction left unmatched. In germline, CDR1 is MNHEY, CDR2 SMNVEV (reference sequence). CDR3 protein: CASRTLTSGKETQYF. CDR3 bases: TGTGCCAGCAGGACTCTGACTAGCGGAAAAGAGACCCAGTACTTC.

The chain links TRBV5-1 to TRBJ2-7; D is perhaps TRBD2 (7 bases). The CDR3 contains 14 residues. V shed 2 bases and J shed 1 base, with 10 bases lying between them. Germline CDR1 and CDR2: SGHRS and YFSETQ. The CDR3 DNA reads TGCGCCAGCAGCTTCCGGGGGGCTTCCTACGAGCAGTACTTC. Translated: CASSFRGASYEQYF.